Presented here are 22 T cell receptor beta chains from one specimen sequenced in a study of T cell responses to AZD1222 COVID-19 vaccine. This table comes from immunoSEQ multiplex PCR, and its TCRdb copy is limited to in-frame clones, with some not included. The sample includes 150,000 to 200,000 clones, approximately 95% of them seen just once. Sequencing was performed on peripheral blood, taken on day 0 of AZD1222 vaccination. The receptors come from an adult in good health.

The chain couples TRBV7-2 to TRBJ2-6; D is uncertain. The CDR3 runs 14 residues. In germline, CDR1 is SGHTA, CDR2 FQGNSA. The V end was cut by 2 bases, the J end by 8 bases, with 10 bases between. The CDR3, as DNA: TGTGCCAGCAGCTTACCATATCCTACCAACGTCCTGACTTTC. Translated: CASSLPYPTNVLTF.

The chain couples TRBV12-3 or TRBV12-4 to TRBJ1-2; D unresolved. Trimming removed 7 bases at V and 6 bases at J, with 9 bases between. The CDR3 spans 11 residues. The CDR3 coding sequence is TGTGCCAGCACGAGGCTTGATGGCTACACCTTC. It specifies CASTRLDGYTF.

The rearrangement joins TRBV6-5 to TRBJ2-2; a possible D gene is TRBD1 (6 bases). Germline loops: CDR1 MNHEY, CDR2 SVGAGI. The CDR3 is 13 residues long. V dropped 10 bases and J dropped 4 bases, with 13 bases sitting between them. CDR3 in DNA: TGTGCCACCCCAGACAGGTTCACCGGGGAGCTGTTTTTT. Translation: CATPDRFTGELFF.

The chain uses TRBV7-7 and TRBJ1-1; D gene unclear. V lost 3 bases to trimming and J lost 0 bases, with 8 bases between them. The CDR3 is 14 residues long. CDR1 SSHAT and CDR2 FNYEAQ come from the germline V gene (reference sequence). The CDR3 DNA sequence: TGTGCCAGCAGCTTTCACAGTTTGAACACTGAAGCTTTCTTT. It codes for CASSFHSLNTEAFF.

The rearrangement links TRBV13 to TRBJ1-1; the D is unclear. Germline assignment: CDR1 PRHDT and CDR2 FYEKMQ (reference sequence). V was cut by 5 bases and J by 0 bases, with 10 bases left in between. The CDR3 is 14 amino acids. The CDR3 is CASSPRMVNTEAFF. The CDR3 DNA sequence: TGTGCCAGCAGCCCCCGGATGGTGAACACTGAAGCTTTCTTT.

The chain combines TRBV7-2 with TRBJ1-3, with D uncertain. Germline lookup yields CDR1 SGHTA and CDR2 FQGNSA. The CDR3 contains 16 residues. The V end was cut by 2 bases, the J end by 3 bases, with 14 bases between. The CDR3 region is CASSLQDVGGGNTIYF. The CDR3 DNA is TGTGCCAGCAGCTTACAGGATGTGGGAGGTGGAAACACCATATATTTT. Full variable domain (outside the CDR3, taken from reference TRBV7-2 and TRBJ1-3): GAGVSQSPSNKVTEKGKDVELRCDPISGHTALYWYRQSLGQGLEFLIYFQGNSAPDKSGLPSDRFSAERTGGSVSTLTIQRTQQEDSAVYLCASSLQDVGGGNTIYFGEGSWLTVV.

This sequence joins TRBV15 and TRBJ1-5; possibly TRBD1 for D (6 bases). This CDR3 is 15 amino acids long. Trimming shortened V by 0 bases and J by 3 bases, and 9 bases separated the two germline ends. The V gene's germline CDR1 is LNHNV and CDR2 YYDKDF (reference sequence). DNA for the CDR3: TGTGCCACCAGCAGAGATCGACAGGACAATCAGCCCCAGCATTTT. This encodes CATSRDRQDNQPQHF.

This chain uses TRBV6-6 with TRBJ1-2, with TRBD1 matching 11 bases. CDR1 and CDR2 (germline): MNHNY, SVGAGI (reference sequence). V lost 5 bases and J lost 7; bases outside the gene matches: 18. The CDR3 runs 18 residues. DNA for the CDR3: TGTGCCAGCAGTCACACGTTCAAACCGGGGACAGGGGGTCCTGGCTACACCTTC. Its translation: CASSHTFKPGTGGPGYTF.

The V and J genes are TRBV4-1 and TRBJ2-1; tentative D call: TRBD2 (6 bases). Germline lookup yields CDR1 MGHRA and CDR2 YSYEKL. Trimming stripped 1 base from V and 9 bases from J, with 10 bases between. The CDR3 runs 13 residues. The CDR3 loop is CASSQARGSEQFF. For the CDR3, the DNA is TGCGCCAGCAGCCAAGCCCGGGGGAGTGAGCAGTTCTTC.

As for this clone: Compared with germline, one end of the junction differs, possibly owing to a read error. The chain is built from TRBV3-1 (or the pseudogene TRBV3-2) and TRBJ1-1; D may be TRBD1 (5 bases). This CDR3 has 14 residues. In germline, CDR1 is LGHDT, CDR2 YNNKEL (reference sequence). The CDR3 DNA reads TGTGCCAGCAGCAAAGATCAGGGGAACACTGAAGCTTTCTTT. Its translation is CASSKDQGNTEAFF.

The chain recombines TRBV9 with TRBJ2-3; D unclear. CDR1 SGDLS and CDR2 YYNGEE come from the germline V gene. The length of the CDR3 is 14 residues. V lost 0 bases, J lost 4 bases, and 9 bases lay in between. The CDR3 reads CASSVVFGADTQYF. CDR3 nucleotide sequence: TGTGCCAGCAGCGTAGTATTTGGGGCAGATACGCAGTATTTT.

The chain links TRBV18 to TRBJ1-5, with D unclear. Germline loops: CDR1 KGHSH, CDR2 LQKENI. CDR3 length equals 13 residues. V lost 3 bases to trimming and J lost 7 bases, with 10 bases between them. For the CDR3, the DNA is TGTGCCAGCTCACCGACCAGGAGACAGCCCCAGCATTTT. As protein: CASSPTRRQPQHF.

J is TRBJ2-7 and V is TRBV28; D possibly corresponds to TRBD1 (5 bases). This CDR3 has 14 amino acids. V was clipped by 7 bases and J by 2 bases, with 15 bases between them. Germline assignment: CDR1 MDHEN and CDR2 SYDVKM. CDR3 in amino acids: CASTVARVAYEQYF. DNA for the CDR3: TGTGCCAGCACCGTGGCCAGGGTCGCCTACGAGCAGTACTTC.

The rearrangement uses TRBV11-2 and TRBJ1-3; D might be TRBD1 (5 bases). CDR1 SGHAT and CDR2 FQNNGV come from the germline V gene. The CDR3 is 14 amino acids. With 3 bases removed from V and 4 bases from J, the gap between germline ends came to 10 bases. The CDR3 DNA follows: TGTGCCAGCAGCTTGGGGTCAGGGGGAAACACCATATATTTT. This translates into CASSLGSGGNTIYF.

The chain has TRBV6-2 or TRBV6-3 and TRBJ2-7; 12 bases are a match to TRBD2. V trimming: 0 bases; J trimming: 7 bases; junction bases outside the gene matches: 10. In germline, CDR1 is MNHEY, CDR2 SVGEGT. There are 17 residues in the CDR3. CDR3 amino acids: CASSYSILAGGPGEQYF. CDR3 DNA sequence: TGTGCCAGCAGTTACTCGATTCTAGCGGGAGGGCCGGGGGAGCAGTACTTC.

The rearrangement uses TRBV5-6 and TRBJ2-1, with a weak D call TRBD1 (6 bases). V lost 6 bases, J lost 7 bases, and 17 bases lay in between. Germline CDR1 and CDR2: SGHDT and YYEEEE. The CDR3 sequence is 14 residues long. CDR3 sequence reads: CASNPPTGWNEQFF. The CDR3, as DNA: TGTGCCAGCAACCCACCGACAGGCTGGAATGAGCAGTTCTTC.

V and J are TRBV29-1 and TRBJ2-7; possible D gene TRBD1, 5 bases. The CDR3 contains 14 residues. V dropped 6 bases and J dropped 1 base, with 16 bases sitting between them. Germline loops: CDR1 SQVTM, CDR2 ANQGSEA. This CDR3 reads CSVSNLRTSYEQYF. The CDR3 nucleotides read TGCAGCGTCAGCAATCTTAGGACATCCTACGAGCAGTACTTC.

This sequence joins TRBV6-5 and TRBJ2-7; 8 bases fit TRBD2. CDR3 length: 15 residues. CDR1 MNHEY and CDR2 SVGAGI come from the germline V gene. The J segment lost 4 bases and the V segment lost 5 bases, leaving 10 bases of the junction unmatched. The CDR3 nucleotides are TGTGCCAGCAGTCCACCCGGGACTAGTTGGTACGAGCAGTACTTC. This gives the protein CASSPPGTSWYEQYF.

This rearrangement joins TRBV29-1 to TRBJ2-5; D gene uncertain. From germline, CDR1 is SQVTM and CDR2 ANQGSEA. Trimming cost V 4 bases and J 3 bases, with 15 bases left between them. This CDR3 has 14 amino acids. DNA for the CDR3: TGCAGCGTTGTAGGGATATCAATAAAAGAGACCCAGTACTTC. Amino acids: CSVVGISIKETQYF.

V usage is TRBV7-9 and J usage is TRBJ2-2; a possible D gene is TRBD2 (7 bases). Between the trimmed V and J ends, which lost 3 bases and 1 base, there was a span of 18 bases. Germline values: CDR1 SEHNR, CDR2 FQNEAQ (reference sequence). The CDR3 loop spans 18 amino acids. CDR3 region: CASSFPRGSGVNTGELFF. The CDR3 DNA follows: TGTGCCAGCAGCTTCCCAAGGGGGAGCGGGGTGAACACCGGGGAGCTGTTTTTT.

V is TRBV18 and J is TRBJ2-1; 13 bases match TRBD2. This CDR3 is built from 15 residues. V lost 3 bases, J lost 9 bases, and 5 bases stayed unmatched. CDR1 is KGHSH, CDR2 LQKENI, per germline. CDR3 sequence: CASSPTSGGAGEQFF. CDR3 DNA: TGTGCCAGCTCACCTACTAGCGGGGGGGCCGGTGAGCAGTTCTTC.

This clone was seen just once. V and J are TRBV27 and TRBJ1-6, with 7 bases identical to TRBD1. The V gene's germline CDR1 is MNHEY and CDR2 SMNVEV (reference sequence). V shed 4 bases and J 6 bases; nucleotides not matched to a gene: 9. The CDR3 covers 16 residues. CDR3 amino acids: CASSYQLTGVNSPLHF. CDR3 nucleotide sequence: TGTGCCAGCAGTTACCAATTAACAGGGGTTAATTCACCCCTCCACTTT.